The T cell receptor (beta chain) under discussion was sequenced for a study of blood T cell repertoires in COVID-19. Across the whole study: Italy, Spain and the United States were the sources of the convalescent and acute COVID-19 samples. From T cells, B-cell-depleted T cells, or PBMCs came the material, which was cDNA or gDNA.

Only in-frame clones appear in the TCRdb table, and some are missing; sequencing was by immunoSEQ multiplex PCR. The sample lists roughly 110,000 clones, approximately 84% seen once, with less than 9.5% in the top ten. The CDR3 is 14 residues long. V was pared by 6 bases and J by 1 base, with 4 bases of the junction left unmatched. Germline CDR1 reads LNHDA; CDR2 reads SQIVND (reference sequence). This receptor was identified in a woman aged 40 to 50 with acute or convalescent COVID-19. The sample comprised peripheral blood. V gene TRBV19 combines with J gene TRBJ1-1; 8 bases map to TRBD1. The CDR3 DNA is TGTGCCAGTAGCGCCGGGACAGGGAACACTGAAGCTTTCTTT. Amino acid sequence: CASSAGTGNTEAFF.